One sample yielded the 31 T cell receptor beta chains listed below, sequenced in a study of blood T cell repertoires in COVID-19. TCRdb's copy holds only in-frame clones and misses some; the assay was immunoSEQ multiplex PCR. The sample includes fewer than 250,000 clones, around four fifths seen only once; the top ten take approximately 6.3%. Specimen: peripheral blood. These receptors were taken from an older woman with active or convalescent COVID-19.

The rearrangement links TRBV10-3 to TRBJ2-1; 15 nucleotides agree with TRBD2. Germline V lookup: CDR1 ENHRY, CDR2 SYGVKD. The V gene end was trimmed by 10 bases and the J gene end by 9 bases; junction bases not matched to a gene: 10. The CDR3 is 15 amino acids. The DNA of the CDR3 is TGTGCCACCCAACACCCGGGACTAGCGGGGGGTGAGCAGTTCTTC. This encodes CATQHPGLAGGEQFF.

The rearrangement joins TRBV11-2 to TRBJ1-1, with D possibly being TRBD1 (5 bases). V was cut by 5 bases and J by 0 bases, with 7 bases left in between. The CDR3 spans 13 residues. Germline lookup yields CDR1 SGHAT and CDR2 FQNNGV. The CDR3 DNA follows: TGTGCCAGCAGCCAGGGTGTGAACACTGAAGCTTTCTTT. It encodes CASSQGVNTEAFF.

A single count supports this clone. The chain uses TRBV11-2 and TRBJ1-6, with a possible D match to TRBD1 (6 bases). The V end was cut by 1 base, the J end by 5 bases, with 9 bases between. CDR3 length equals 15 residues. Germline assignment: CDR1 SGHAT and CDR2 FQNNGV. For the CDR3, the DNA is TGTGCCAGCAGCTTAGTATACAGGGATAATTCACCCCTCCACTTT. It yields the protein CASSLVYRDNSPLHF.

This chain joins TRBV18 and TRBJ2-6; TRBD1 aligns across 8 bases. The V and J ends lost 5 bases and 1 base, in that order; junction bases with no gene match: 10. CDR3 length: 18 residues. Germline CDR1 and CDR2: KGHSH and LQKENI. The CDR3 loop is CASSTSTGAGSGANVLTF. As DNA, the CDR3 is TGTGCCAGCTCAACATCGACAGGGGCCGGATCTGGGGCCAACGTCCTGACTTTC.

Here the CDR3 reads CASSSSGVYNEQFF. In DNA form, the CDR3 reads TGTGCCAGCAGTTCCAGCGGGGTTTACAATGAGCAGTTCTTC. The V call is TRBV2, the J call TRBJ2-1; TRBD2 matches at 7 bases. This CDR3 has 14 residues. Germline V gene data show CDR1 as SNHLY and CDR2 as FYNNEI. Trimming at V came to 5 bases and at J to 4 bases, leaving 5 bases not matched to a gene.

The chain is built from TRBV11-2 and TRBJ1-2; 7 nucleotides line up with TRBD1. V shed 2 bases, J shed 4 bases, and the junction held 4 bases outside the gene matches. The CDR3 extends over 14 amino acids. Germline CDR1 reads SGHAT; CDR2 reads FQNNGV. DNA of the CDR3: TGTGCCAGCAGCTTAAGGACAGGTTCCTATGGCTACACCTTC. Residues: CASSLRTGSYGYTF. Full variable domain (remainder filled in from reference TRBV11-2 and TRBJ1-2): EAGVAQSPRYKIIEKRQSVAFWCNPISGHATLYWYQQILGQGPKLLIQFQNNGVVDDSQLPKDRFSAERLKGVDSTLKIQPAKLEDSAVYLCASSLRTGSYGYTFGSGTRLTVV.

The V and J genes are TRBV11-2 and TRBJ2-2, with TRBD1 matching over 10 bases. The CDR3 has 15 residues. Germline assignment: CDR1 SGHAT and CDR2 FQNNGV. Trimming cost V 4 bases and J 5 bases; bases outside gene matches: 4. The CDR3 DNA follows: TGTGCCAGCAGCTCGACAGGGGGCCTGACCGGGGAGCTGTTTTTT. Residues: CASSSTGGLTGELFF.

The chain employs TRBV5-5 and TRBJ1-2; D is perhaps TRBD1 (6 bases). Germline CDR1 reads SGHKS; CDR2 reads YYEKEE (reference sequence). V lost 2 bases to trimming and J lost 2 bases, with 7 bases between them. The CDR3 contains 13 residues. DNA of the CDR3: TGTGCCAGCAGCTTTGGACAGAACTATGGCTACACCTTC. As protein: CASSFGQNYGYTF.

The CDR3 reads CASSFGQGQKIQETQYF. The CDR3 DNA reads TGTGCCAGCAGCTTTGGACAGGGACAGAAGATCCAAGAGACCCAGTACTTC. This chain connects TRBV7-8 to TRBJ2-5, with 8 bases lining up with TRBD1. Germline V gene sequence: CDR1 SGHVS, CDR2 FQNEAQ. The CDR3 runs 17 residues. With V trimmed by 3 bases and J by 1 base, 10 bases remained unmatched.

J is TRBJ2-3 and V is TRBV10-3, with D possibly matching TRBD2 (6 bases). V was cut by 0 bases and J by 7 bases, with 8 bases left in between. There are 13 residues in the CDR3. Germline V gene lookup returns CDR1 ENHRY and CDR2 SYGVKD. CDR3 sequence (DNA): TGTGCCATCAGTGAGTCGGGAGGCCATACGCAGTATTTT. Its protein is CAISESGGHTQYF.

This rearrangement joins TRBV4-2 to TRBJ2-1; D may be TRBD2 (5 bases). The CDR3 has 16 residues. Trimming stripped 0 bases from V and 8 bases from J, with 17 bases between. Germline CDR1 reads LGHNA; CDR2 reads YNFKEQ. This CDR3 is CASSQETGSLRDEQFF. DNA of the CDR3: TGTGCCAGCAGCCAAGAAACGGGCTCCTTGAGGGATGAGCAGTTCTTC.

The chain has TRBV10-3 and TRBJ2-7; the D gene is possibly TRBD2 (6 bases). The V end was cut by 6 bases, the J end by 2 bases, with 20 bases between. This CDR3 comprises 16 residues. In germline, CDR1 is ENHRY, CDR2 SYGVKD. DNA of the CDR3: TGTGCCATCAGCGAACGTGGGCCTAGCGAGCCCTACGAGCAGTACTTC. This translates into CAISERGPSEPYEQYF.

V gene TRBV29-1 combines with J gene TRBJ2-5; a weak D match, TRBD1 (6 bases). The CDR3 has 15 amino acids. The germline gives CDR1 SQVTM, CDR2 ANQGSEA. V lost 1 base and J 0 bases, leaving 12 bases between the germline ends. For the CDR3, the DNA is TGCAGCGTTGAAGGCCGACAGGCCTACCAAGAGACCCAGTACTTC. This codes for CSVEGRQAYQETQYF. Looking up the rest from reference TRBV29-1 and TRBJ2-5 gives the full variable domain: SAVISQKPSRDICQRGTSLTIQCQVDSQVTMMFWYRQQPGQSLTLIATANQGSEATYESGFVIDKFPISRPNLTFSTLTVSNMSPEDSSIYLCSVEGRQAYQETQYFGPGTRLLVL.

This rearrangement joins TRBV10-3 to TRBJ2-2; D might be TRBD2 (6 bases). Germline V CDR1 and CDR2: ENHRY, SYGVKD. V lost 5 bases to trimming and J lost 0 bases, with 7 bases between them. The CDR3 is made up of 14 amino acids. The CDR3 DNA is TGTGCCATCAGTCTAGCGTCGAACACCGGGGAGCTGTTTTTT. Its translation is CAISLASNTGELFF.

V usage is TRBV19 and J usage is TRBJ1-1; weak D call: TRBD1 (6 bases). The CDR3 loop spans 14 amino acids. V gave up 2 bases and J gave up 4 bases, with 11 bases separating them. Germline V gene data show CDR1 as LNHDA and CDR2 as SQIVND (reference sequence). Written as DNA, the CDR3 is TGTGCCAGTAGTATAACAGGGTCGGGCACTGAAGCTTTCTTT. This sequence encodes CASSITGSGTEAFF.

The gene calls are TRBV28 and TRBJ1-1, with D possibly TRBD1 on 5 matching bases. Trimming shortened V by 3 bases and J by 0 bases, and 8 bases separated the two germline ends. The V gene's germline CDR1 is MDHEN and CDR2 SYDVKM. This CDR3 spans 14 amino acids. Here the CDR3 DNA reads TGTGCCAGCAGTTTGGGGGGGGTGAACACTGAAGCTTTCTTT. It encodes CASSLGGVNTEAFF.

The chain combines TRBV29-1 with TRBJ1-4, with a possible D match to TRBD1 (6 bases). The V and J ends lost 1 base and 7 bases respectively, with 19 bases between them. This CDR3 region has 16 residues. The germline V gene encodes CDR1 SQVTM and CDR2 ANQGSEA. In nucleotides, the CDR3 is TGCAGCGTTGAAGGGGAGGGCGGGGGCAGCGGTGAAAAACTGTTTTTT. Protein product: CSVEGEGGGSGEKLFF.

V gene TRBV14 combines with J gene TRBJ1-1; TRBD1 aligns across 9 bases. The length of the CDR3 is 15 residues. In germline, CDR1 is SGHDN, CDR2 FVKESK. Trimming at V came to 4 bases and at J to 9 bases, leaving 12 bases not matched to a gene. The chain's CDR3 is CASSRMGQGNEKAFF. The DNA for the CDR3 is TGTGCCAGCAGCCGCATGGGACAGGGAAACGAGAAAGCTTTCTTT. The variable domain in full, with the rest retrieved from reference TRBV14 and TRBJ1-1, is EAGVTQFPSHSVIEKGQTVTLRCDPISGHDNLYWYRRVMGKEIKFLLHFVKESKQDESGMPNNRFLAERTGGTYSTLKVQPAELEDSGVYFCASSRMGQGNEKAFFGQGTRLTVV.

This rearrangement joins TRBV28 to TRBJ1-5, with 10 bases lining up with TRBD1. Losses at the gene ends were 10 bases for V and 5 bases for J; bases not matched to a gene: 2. The CDR3 runs 12 residues. Germline V CDR1 and CDR2: MDHEN, SYDVKM. The DNA for the CDR3 is TGTGCCACCGGGACAGGGGATCAGCCCCAGCATTTT. It encodes CATGTGDQPQHF.

The genes are TRBV6-1 and TRBJ2-1; maybe TRBD2 (5 bases). Trimming removed 3 bases from V and 10 bases from J, with 13 bases in between. Germline V gene sequence: CDR1 MNHNS, CDR2 SASEGT. The CDR3 consists of 13 residues. The CDR3 region is CASSEEVRGEQFF. The CDR3, as DNA: TGTGCCAGCAGTGAGGAGGTTCGGGGAGAGCAGTTCTTC.

The CDR3 reads CASTGFELYGYTF. DNA of the CDR3: TGTGCCAGCACGGGATTCGAGCTTTATGGCTACACCTTC. This rearrangement joins TRBV2 to TRBJ1-2, with unresolved D. CDR3 length: 13 residues. V gave up 7 bases and J gave up 5 bases, with 14 bases separating them. The germline V gene has CDR1 SNHLY and CDR2 FYNNEI.

This clone was observed a handful of times. The rearrangement joins TRBV11-3 to TRBJ2-1, with 9 bases aligning to TRBD2. V shed 8 bases and J 8 bases; nucleotides not matched to a gene: 10. Germline-derived CDR1 and CDR2 are SGHNT and YENEEA. This CDR3 contains 14 residues. The CDR3 loop reads CASQVGLASDEQFF. Here the CDR3 DNA reads TGTGCCAGCCAAGTGGGACTAGCTTCCGATGAGCAGTTCTTC. The variable domain in full, with the rest retrieved from reference TRBV11-3 and TRBJ2-1, is EAGVVQSPRYKIIEKKQPVAFWCNPISGHNTLYWYLQNLGQGPELLIRYENEEAVDDSQLPKDRFSAERLKGVDSTLKIQPAELGDSAVYLCASQVGLASDEQFFGPGTRLTVL.

The V call is TRBV10-2, the J call TRBJ2-2, with D unclear. The CDR3 consists of 12 residues. Trimming removed 10 bases at V and 6 bases at J, with 12 bases between. Germline CDR1 WSHSY, CDR2 SAAADI. CDR3 protein: CATLGGAGELFF. In DNA form, the CDR3 reads TGCGCCACCCTAGGTGGAGCCGGGGAGCTGTTTTTT.

To note about this clone: One end of the junction does not line up with germline, which may come from a read error. The V call is TRBV7-6, the J call TRBJ2-2; 9 bases fit TRBD1. Germline V gene sequence: CDR1 SGHVS, CDR2 FNYEAQ. The CDR3 loop spans 17 amino acids. The CDR3 DNA reads TGTGCCAGCAGCATAGCACAGGGGGCGGCGAACACCGGGGAGCTGTTTTTT. Amino acids: CASSIAQGAANTGELFF.

This clone was recorded once. This chain joins TRBV24-1 and TRBJ2-1, with D unclear. The V gene's germline CDR1 is KGHDR and CDR2 SFDVKD. Deletions cut 4 bases from V and 0 bases from J, with 15 bases between. This CDR3 has 17 amino acids. CDR3 bases: TGTGCCACCAGTGACGAAAACAGCCTAAGCTCCTACAATGAGCAGTTCTTC. As protein: CATSDENSLSSYNEQFF.

The genes are TRBV5-1 and TRBJ2-5, with TRBD1 matching 7 bases. The CDR3 spans 14 residues. Germline V lookup: CDR1 SGHRS, CDR2 YFSETQ. Germline trimming cut 4 bases from V and 1 base from J; bases unmatched to any gene: 4. The CDR3 DNA reads as TGCGCCAGCAGCAAGGGACAGCTCCAAGAGACCCAGTACTTC. Its protein product is CASSKGQLQETQYF.

This clone was detected only once. The chain joins TRBV7-9 to TRBJ2-2; D is perhaps TRBD2 (5 bases). The CDR3 has 14 residues. V was clipped by 4 bases and J by 1 base, with 7 bases between them. Germline V gives CDR1 SEHNR, CDR2 FQNEAQ (reference sequence). The CDR3 DNA reads as TGTGCCAGCAGCTCAAGCGGGAACACCGGGGAGCTGTTTTTT. It encodes CASSSSGNTGELFF.

This chain joins TRBV10-3 and TRBJ2-7; 10 bases align to TRBD2. V lost 5 bases, J lost 4 bases, and 11 bases stayed unmatched. The CDR3 runs to 16 residues. Germline V gene sequence: CDR1 ENHRY, CDR2 SYGVKD. CDR3 region: CAISNSGRALEYEQYF. The CDR3 DNA is TGTGCCATCAGTAACAGCGGGAGGGCCCTGGAGTACGAGCAGTACTTC.

V usage is TRBV11-2 and J usage is TRBJ2-3; 15 nucleotides line up with TRBD2. The CDR3 runs to 17 residues. Germline V gene data show CDR1 as SGHAT and CDR2 as FQNNGV. Trimming cost V 5 bases and J 3 bases; bases outside gene matches: 6. The CDR3 reads CASSPPGTSGRTDTQYF. The CDR3 bases are TGTGCCAGCAGCCCGCCCGGGACTAGCGGGAGGACAGATACGCAGTATTTT.

The V gene is TRBV30, the J gene TRBJ2-7, with a possible D match to TRBD1 (5 bases). Germline V gene sequence: CDR1 GTSNPN, CDR2 SVGIG (reference sequence). The CDR3 consists of 13 residues. Trimming removed 1 base at V and 6 bases at J, with 13 bases between. CDR3 sequence (DNA): TGTGCCTGGAGTGCAGAAACAGGAGTCGAGCAGTACTTC. Translating it yields CAWSAETGVEQYF.

In this sample, this clone turned up many times. The gene calls are TRBV5-1 and TRBJ2-2; 10 bases line up with TRBD2. The CDR3 has 14 residues. Losses at the gene ends were 5 bases for V and 10 bases for J; bases not matched to a gene: 8. Germline values: CDR1 SGHRS, CDR2 YFSETQ. The DNA of the CDR3 is TGCGCCAGCAGTCGAGGACTAGCGGAAATGGAGCTGTTTTTT. It translates to CASSRGLAEMELFF.